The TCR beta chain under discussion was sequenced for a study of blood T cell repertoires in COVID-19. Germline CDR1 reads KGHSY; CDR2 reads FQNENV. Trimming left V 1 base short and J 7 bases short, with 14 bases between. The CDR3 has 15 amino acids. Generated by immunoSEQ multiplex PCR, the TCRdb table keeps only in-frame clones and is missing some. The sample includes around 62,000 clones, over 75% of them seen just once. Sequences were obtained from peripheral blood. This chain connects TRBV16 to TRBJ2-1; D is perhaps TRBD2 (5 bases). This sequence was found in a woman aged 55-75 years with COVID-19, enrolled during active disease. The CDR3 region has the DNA TGTGCCAGCAGCCAATGGGTGGGAGTTAGGAATGAGCAGTTCTTC. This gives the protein CASSQWVGVRNEQFF.